This paragraph covers one T cell receptor (beta chain) sequence. Which antigen it targets is not known. The input lacks base qualities; no much larger clone sits a single base away. This entry belongs to a study of T cell responses to AZD1222 COVID-19 vaccine (dated by TCRdb to the early 2020s). About the investigation overall: TCR sequencing was performed for approximately 240 trial participants, of whom around 200 were given two doses of AZD1222 and 26 were given two doses of MenACWY control vaccine. Enrollment into the trials was organized by age into subgroups of 18-55, 56-69 and 70-plus years, and those subgroups contained roughly 150, 30 and 60 TCR-sequenced participants, respectively. The research as a whole found: In the small 56-69-year group, the increase in depth fell short of significance, most likely because of low power. Most participants were white British and females outnumbered males, and the authors suggested that clonal diversity may have been underestimated. Conclusions about previously exposed vaccinees were limited because only six or seven AZD1222 recipients were SARS-CoV-2 seropositive at baseline. Epitopes outside the regions mutated in the B.1.351 and B.1.1.7 variants were reportedly recognized by nearly half of the unique spike-specific TCRs. Vaccine-associated CD4 TCRs spanned the whole spike protein, with dominant responses in regions 160-218 and 743-854. A significant rise in spike-specific TCR breadth and depth was observed after two AZD1222 doses relative to day 0 and relative to MenACWY recipients. Because no samples from the day 14 peak response were available, repertoires could be characterized only after the peak T cell response.

The sample's time point label, in plain terms: baseline before first vaccination. This sample's treatment or condition label indicates: meningococcal conjugate vaccine given as trial control. Samples from vaccinated people were obtained from the UK trials COV001 and COV002, which included a single-blind randomized controlled phase 2/3 trial of AZD1222 (ChAdOx1 nCoV-19) in healthy adults. For TCRbeta chain sequencing, PBMC samples from trial participants were taken at day 0 and at day 28 after the second dose. The CDR3 regions of human TCRbeta chains were analyzed by immunosequencing. The authors' pipeline ran thus. TCRs in the repertoires were matched against a reference library of SARS-CoV-2-specific TCRs that had been generated with the MIRA antigen-specificity platform. Breadth was defined as the fraction of unique TCRs that were SARS-CoV-2-associated, and depth was defined as the fraction of total T cells that were SARS-CoV-2-associated. Using the MIRA data, every spike-specific TCR was mapped to the spike region that the TCR reacted to and assigned to either a CD4 or a CD8 class. Log10-transformed breadth and depth values were compared by one-way ANOVA with Sidak's multiple comparisons tests. TCRdb mirrors the immuneACCESS table, restricted to in-frame sequences. Some clones are absent from its copies; in checked studies, under half trace to an unresolved V gene, and the reason for the others is unknown. Clonal size and the V and J genes are those of that table, whereas D and trimming came from the DNA. The sample table shows just under 90,000 clones, and 70% to 90% are seen once. The ten largest clones add up to 9% to 12% of the sample.

Looking up the germline V gene (reference sequence) yields CDR1 SGHKS and CDR2 YYEKEE. Measured from the cysteine to the phenylalanine, the CDR3 is 17 residues long. CDR3 DNA is the only sequence kept; it has 51 bases, read in frame from the first base. The germline V end is reduced by 4 bases and the J end by 4 bases; junction bases left unmatched: 12. The sequences come from peripheral blood, collected on day 0 of MenACWY control vaccination. This clonotype was sampled from an adult in good health. Rearrangement joined TRBV5-5 to TRBJ2-2; 8 central nucleotides agree with TRBD2. The DNA is as follows: TGTGCCAGCAGCCTCGGGACTAGAGTGGGGGGCACCGGGGAGCTGTTTTTT. It encodes CASSLGTRVGGTGELFF.